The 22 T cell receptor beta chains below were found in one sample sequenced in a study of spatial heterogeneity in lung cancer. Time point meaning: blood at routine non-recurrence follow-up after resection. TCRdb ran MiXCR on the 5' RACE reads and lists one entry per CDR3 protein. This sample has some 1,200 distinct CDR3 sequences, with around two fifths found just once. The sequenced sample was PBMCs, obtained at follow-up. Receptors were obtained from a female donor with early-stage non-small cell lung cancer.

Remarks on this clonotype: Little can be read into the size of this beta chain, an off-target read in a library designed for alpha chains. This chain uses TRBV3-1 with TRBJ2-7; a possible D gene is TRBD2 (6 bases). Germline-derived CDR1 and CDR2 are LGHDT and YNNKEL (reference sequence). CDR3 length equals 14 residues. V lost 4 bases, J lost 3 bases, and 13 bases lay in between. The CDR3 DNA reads TGTGCCAGCAGCCGAGGGGAAGCGGGCTACGAGCAGTACTTC. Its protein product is CASSRGEAGYEQYF.

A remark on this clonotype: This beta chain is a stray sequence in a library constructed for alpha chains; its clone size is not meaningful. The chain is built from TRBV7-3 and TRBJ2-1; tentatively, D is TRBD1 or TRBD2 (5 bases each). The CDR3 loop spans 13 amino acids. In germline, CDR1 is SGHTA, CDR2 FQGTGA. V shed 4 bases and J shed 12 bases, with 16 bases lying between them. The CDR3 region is CASSSGTPGWQFF. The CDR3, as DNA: TGTGCCAGCAGCTCCGGGACCCCAGGTTGGCAGTTCTTC.

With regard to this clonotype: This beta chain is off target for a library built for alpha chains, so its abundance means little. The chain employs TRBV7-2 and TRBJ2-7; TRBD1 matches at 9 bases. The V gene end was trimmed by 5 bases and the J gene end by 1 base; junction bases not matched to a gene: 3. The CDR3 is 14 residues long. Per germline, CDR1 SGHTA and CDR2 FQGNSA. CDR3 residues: CASSRDRASYEQYF. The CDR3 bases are TGTGCCAGCAGCAGGGACAGGGCATCCTACGAGCAGTACTTC.

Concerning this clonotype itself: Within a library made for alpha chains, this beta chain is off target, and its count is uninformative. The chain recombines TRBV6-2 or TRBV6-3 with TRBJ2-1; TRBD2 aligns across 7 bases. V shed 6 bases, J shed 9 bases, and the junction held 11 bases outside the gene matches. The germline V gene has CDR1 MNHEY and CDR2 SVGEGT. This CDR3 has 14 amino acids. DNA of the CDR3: TGTGCCAGCAGCAAATCAGCGGGAACGGGTGAGCAGTTCTTC. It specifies CASSKSAGTGEQFF.

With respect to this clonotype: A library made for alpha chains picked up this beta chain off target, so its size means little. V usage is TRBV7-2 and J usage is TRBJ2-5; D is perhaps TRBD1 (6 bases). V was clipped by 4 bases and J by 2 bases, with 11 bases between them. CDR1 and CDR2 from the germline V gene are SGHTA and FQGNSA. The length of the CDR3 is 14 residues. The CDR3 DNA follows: TGTGCCAGCAGCTGGGGGACAAATCAAGAGACCCAGTACTTC. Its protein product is CASSWGTNQETQYF.

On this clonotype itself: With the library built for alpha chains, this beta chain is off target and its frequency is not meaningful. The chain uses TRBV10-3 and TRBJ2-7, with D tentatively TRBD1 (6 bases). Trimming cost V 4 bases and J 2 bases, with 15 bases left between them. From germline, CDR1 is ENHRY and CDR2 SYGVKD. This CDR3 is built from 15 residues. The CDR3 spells CAISGFGQSTYEQYF. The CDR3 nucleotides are TGTGCCATCAGTGGGTTTGGACAGAGTACCTACGAGCAGTACTTC.

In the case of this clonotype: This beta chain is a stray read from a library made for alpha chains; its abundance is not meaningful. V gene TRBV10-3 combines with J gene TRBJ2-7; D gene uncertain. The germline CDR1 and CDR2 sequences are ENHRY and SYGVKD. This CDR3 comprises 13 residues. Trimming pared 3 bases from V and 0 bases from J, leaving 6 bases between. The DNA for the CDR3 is TGTGCCATCAGTGACAGGAGCTCCTACGAGCAGTACTTC. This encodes CAISDRSSYEQYF.

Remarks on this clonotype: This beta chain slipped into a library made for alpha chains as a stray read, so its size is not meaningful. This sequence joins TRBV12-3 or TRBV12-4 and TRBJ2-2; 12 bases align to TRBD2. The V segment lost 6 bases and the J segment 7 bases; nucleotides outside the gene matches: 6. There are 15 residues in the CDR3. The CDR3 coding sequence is TGTGCCAGCAGCTCTAGCGGGAGGGGACGCGGGGAGCTGTTTTTT. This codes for CASSSSGRGRGELFF.

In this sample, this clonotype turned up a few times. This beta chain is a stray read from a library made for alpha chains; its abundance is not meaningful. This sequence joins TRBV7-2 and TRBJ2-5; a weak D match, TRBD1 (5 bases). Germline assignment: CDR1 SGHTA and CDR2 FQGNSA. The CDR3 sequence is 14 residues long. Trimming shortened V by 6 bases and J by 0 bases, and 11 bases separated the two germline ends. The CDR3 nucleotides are TGTGCCAGCAGGTCAGGGATTTACCAAGAGACCCAGTACTTC. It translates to CASRSGIYQETQYF.

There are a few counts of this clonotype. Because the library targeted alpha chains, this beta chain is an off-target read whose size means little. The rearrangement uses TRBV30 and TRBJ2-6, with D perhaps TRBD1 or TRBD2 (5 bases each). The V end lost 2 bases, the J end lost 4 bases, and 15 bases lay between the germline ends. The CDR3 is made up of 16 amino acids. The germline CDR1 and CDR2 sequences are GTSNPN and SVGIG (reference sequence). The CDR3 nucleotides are TGTGCCTGGAGTATCGGGGCCACGGCGGGGGCCAACGTCCTGACTTTC. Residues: CAWSIGATAGANVLTF.

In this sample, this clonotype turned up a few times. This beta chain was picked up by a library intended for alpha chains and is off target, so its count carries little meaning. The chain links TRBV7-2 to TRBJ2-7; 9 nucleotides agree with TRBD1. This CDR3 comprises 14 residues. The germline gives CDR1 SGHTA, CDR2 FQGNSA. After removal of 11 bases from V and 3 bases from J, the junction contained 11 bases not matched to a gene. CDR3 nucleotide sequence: TGTGCCTCAGCATGGGACAGGGTCGGCTACGAGCAGTACTTC. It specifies CASAWDRVGYEQYF.

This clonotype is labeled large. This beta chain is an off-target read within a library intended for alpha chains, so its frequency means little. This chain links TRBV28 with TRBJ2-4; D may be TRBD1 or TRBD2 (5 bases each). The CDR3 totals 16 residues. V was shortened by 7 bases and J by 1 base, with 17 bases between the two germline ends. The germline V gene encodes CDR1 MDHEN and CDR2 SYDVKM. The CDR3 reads CASISRSWGAKNIQYF. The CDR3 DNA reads TGTGCCAGCATCTCCCGGTCCTGGGGGGCCAAAAACATTCAGTACTTC.

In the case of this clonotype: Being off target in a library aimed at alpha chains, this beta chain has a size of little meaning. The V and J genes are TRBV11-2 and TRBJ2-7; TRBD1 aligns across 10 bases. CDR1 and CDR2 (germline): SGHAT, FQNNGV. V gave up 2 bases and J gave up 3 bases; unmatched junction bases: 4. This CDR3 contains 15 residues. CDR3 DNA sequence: TGTGCCAGCAGCTTAAGCGGACAGGGGGACTACGAGCAGTACTTC. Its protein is CASSLSGQGDYEQYF. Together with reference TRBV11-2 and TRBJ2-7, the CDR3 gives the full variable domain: EAGVAQSPRYKIIEKRQSVAFWCNPISGHATLYWYQQILGQGPKLLIQFQNNGVVDDSQLPKDRFSAERLKGVDSTLKIQPAKLEDSAVYLCASSLSGQGDYEQYFGPGTRLTVT.

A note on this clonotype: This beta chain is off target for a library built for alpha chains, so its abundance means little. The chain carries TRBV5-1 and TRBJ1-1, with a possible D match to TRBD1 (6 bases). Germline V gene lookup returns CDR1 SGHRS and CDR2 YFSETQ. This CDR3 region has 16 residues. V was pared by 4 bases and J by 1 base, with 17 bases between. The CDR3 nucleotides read TGCGCCAGCAGCCAGGGACAAGGGTGGGAGAACACTGAAGCTTTCTTT. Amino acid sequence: CASSQGQGWENTEAFF.

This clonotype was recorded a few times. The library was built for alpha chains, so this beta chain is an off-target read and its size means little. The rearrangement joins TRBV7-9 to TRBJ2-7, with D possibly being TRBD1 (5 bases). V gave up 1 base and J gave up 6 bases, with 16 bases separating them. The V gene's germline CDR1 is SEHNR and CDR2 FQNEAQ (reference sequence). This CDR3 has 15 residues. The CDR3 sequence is CASSLEVAGKSEQYF. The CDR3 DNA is TGTGCCAGCAGCTTAGAGGTGGCAGGGAAATCCGAGCAGTACTTC.

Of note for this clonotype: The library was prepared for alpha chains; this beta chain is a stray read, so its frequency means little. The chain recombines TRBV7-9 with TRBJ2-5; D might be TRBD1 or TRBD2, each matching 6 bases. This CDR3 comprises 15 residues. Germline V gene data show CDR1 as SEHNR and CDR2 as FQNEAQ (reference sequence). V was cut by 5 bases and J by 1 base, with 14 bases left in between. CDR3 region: CASSPQGRLQETQYF. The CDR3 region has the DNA TGTGCCAGCAGCCCGCAGGGGAGGCTCCAAGAGACCCAGTACTTC.

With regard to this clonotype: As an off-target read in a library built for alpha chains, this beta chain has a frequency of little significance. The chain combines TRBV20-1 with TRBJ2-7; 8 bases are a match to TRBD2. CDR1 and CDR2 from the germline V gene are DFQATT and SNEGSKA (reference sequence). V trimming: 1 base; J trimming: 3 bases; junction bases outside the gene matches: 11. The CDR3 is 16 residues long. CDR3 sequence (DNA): TGCAGTGCTAGAGTGTCCGAGAGCGGGAGTCTCTACGAGCAGTACTTC. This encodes CSARVSESGSLYEQYF.

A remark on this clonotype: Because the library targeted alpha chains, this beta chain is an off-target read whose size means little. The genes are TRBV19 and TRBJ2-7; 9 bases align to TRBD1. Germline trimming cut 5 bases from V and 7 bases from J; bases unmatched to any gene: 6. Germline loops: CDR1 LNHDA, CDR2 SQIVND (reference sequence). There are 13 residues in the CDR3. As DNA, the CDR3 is TGTGCCAGTAGTCGGACAGGGGCGGAGGAGCAGTACTTC. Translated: CASSRTGAEEQYF.

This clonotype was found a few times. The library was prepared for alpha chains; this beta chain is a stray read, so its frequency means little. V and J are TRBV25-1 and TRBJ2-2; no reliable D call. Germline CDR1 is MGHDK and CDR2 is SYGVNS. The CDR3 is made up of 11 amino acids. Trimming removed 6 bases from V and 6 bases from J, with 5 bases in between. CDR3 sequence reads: CASRSSGELFF. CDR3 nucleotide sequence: TGTGCCAGCAGAAGCTCCGGGGAGCTGTTTTTT.

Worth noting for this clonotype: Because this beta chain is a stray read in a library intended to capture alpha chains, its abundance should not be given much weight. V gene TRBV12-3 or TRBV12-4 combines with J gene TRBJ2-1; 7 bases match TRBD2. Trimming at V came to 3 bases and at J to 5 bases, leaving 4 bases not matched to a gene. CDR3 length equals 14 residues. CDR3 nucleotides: TGTGCCAGCAGTTTGGCTAGCGGTAACAATGAGCAGTTCTTC. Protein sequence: CASSLASGNNEQFF.

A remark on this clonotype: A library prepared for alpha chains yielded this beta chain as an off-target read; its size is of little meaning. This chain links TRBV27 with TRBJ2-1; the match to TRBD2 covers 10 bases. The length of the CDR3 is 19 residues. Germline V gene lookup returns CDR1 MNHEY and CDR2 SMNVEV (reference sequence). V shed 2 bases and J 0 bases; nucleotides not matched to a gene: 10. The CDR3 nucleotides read TGTGCCAGCAGTTTAATGGCTAGCGGGAGCCTCAGCTCCTACAATGAGCAGTTCTTC. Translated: CASSLMASGSLSSYNEQFF.

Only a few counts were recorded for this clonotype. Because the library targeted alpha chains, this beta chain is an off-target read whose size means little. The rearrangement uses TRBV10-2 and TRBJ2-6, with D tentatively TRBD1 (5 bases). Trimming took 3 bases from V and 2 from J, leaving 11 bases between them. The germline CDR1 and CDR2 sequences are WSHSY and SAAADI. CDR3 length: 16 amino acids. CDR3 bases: TGCGCCAGCAGTGACAGGGTTAGCCCTGGGGCCAACGTCCTGACTTTC. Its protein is CASSDRVSPGANVLTF.